This is a list of T cell receptor beta chains from one sample in a study of cytomegalovirus exposure and HLA in healthy donors. Generated by immunoSEQ multiplex PCR, the TCRdb table keeps only in-frame clones and is missing some. Of approximately 180,000 clones listed, over 70% are singletons. Sequenced material: PBMCs. The receptors were gathered from a male donor in good health and CMV-seronegative. Both conserved end residues are part of each CDR3. A D gene is named only where the DNA matches it firmly. Clone size, where shown, is once, few, many, or a class for clones that have expanded.

v_gene: TRBV30
d_gene: .
j_gene: TRBJ1-5
abundance: .
CDR3aa: CAWSTKDRDNQPQHF
CDR3nt: TGTGCCTGGAGTACCAAGGACAGAGACAATCAGCCCCAGCATTTT

v_gene: TRBV28
d_gene: TRBD2
j_gene: TRBJ2-1
abundance: .
CDR3aa: CASSGRTSGSAYNEQFF
CDR3nt: TGTGCCAGCAGTGGTCGGACTAGCGGGAGTGCCTACAATGAGCAGTTCTTC

v_gene: TRBV6-1
d_gene: TRBD1
j_gene: TRBJ1-1
abundance: .
CDR3aa: CASSVLRGGSEEAFF
CDR3nt: TGTGCCAGCAGTGTGTTACGAGGGGGCTCTGAAGAAGCTTTCTTT

v_gene: TRBV6-5
d_gene: TRBD1
j_gene: TRBJ1-1
abundance: once
CDR3aa: CASSYSGGRDTEAFF
CDR3nt: TGTGCCAGCAGTTACTCAGGGGGCAGGGACACTGAAGCTTTCTTT

v_gene: TRBV19
d_gene: .
j_gene: TRBJ2-1
abundance: .
CDR3aa: CASSIYRGNNEQFF
CDR3nt: TGTGCCAGTAGTATTTACCGGGGAAACAATGAGCAGTTCTTC

v_gene: TRBV19
d_gene: .
j_gene: TRBJ2-1
abundance: .
CDR3aa: CASSIVRSTYNEQFF
CDR3nt: TGTGCCAGTAGTATAGTCCGGTCCACCTACAATGAGCAGTTCTTC

v_gene: TRBV14
d_gene: TRBD2
j_gene: TRBJ2-7
abundance: .
CDR3aa: CASSQDWGGGSEQYF
CDR3nt: TGTGCCAGCAGCCAAGATTGGGGGGGTGGATCGGAACAGTACTTC

v_gene: TRBV4-1
d_gene: TRBD1
j_gene: TRBJ2-7
abundance: .
CDR3aa: CASSQDLFTGTDLSYEQYF
CDR3nt: TGCGCCAGCAGCCAAGATTTATTTACCGGGACAGACCTGTCCTACGAGCAGTACTTC

v_gene: TRBV30
d_gene: TRBD1
j_gene: TRBJ1-2
abundance: .
CDR3aa: CAWRRQGYYTF
CDR3nt: TGTGCCTGGAGGAGACAGGGGTACTACACCTTC

v_gene: TRBV27
d_gene: .
j_gene: TRBJ2-5
abundance: few
CDR3aa: CASSRQYQETQYF
CDR3nt: TGTGCCAGCAGTAGACAGTACCAAGAGACCCAGTACTTC

v_gene: TRBV5-4
d_gene: .
j_gene: TRBJ2-1
abundance: .
CDR3aa: CASSHERYNEQFF
CDR3nt: TGTGCCAGCAGCCATGAGCGGTACAATGAGCAGTTCTTC

v_gene: TRBV30
d_gene: .
j_gene: TRBJ1-5
abundance: .
CDR3aa: CAWSARGGALGQPQHF
CDR3nt: TGTGCCTGGAGTGCCCGTGGGGGGGCGCTAGGTCAGCCCCAGCATTTT

v_gene: TRBV7-9
d_gene: TRBD1
j_gene: TRBJ1-1
abundance: .
CDR3aa: CASSPTGGAMNTEAFF
CDR3nt: TGTGCCAGCAGCCCCACAGGGGGGGCGATGAACACTGAAGCTTTCTTT

v_gene: TRBV9
d_gene: .
j_gene: TRBJ2-3
abundance: few
CDR3aa: CASSVAPSSSVTDTQYF
CDR3nt: TGTGCCAGCAGCGTAGCGCCTAGCTCAAGCGTCACAGATACGCAGTATTTT